The 24 T cell receptor beta chains presented below share a single source sample, sequenced in a study of T-cell memory formation after mild COVID-19. TCRdb called the 5' RACE reads again in MiXCR, with one record for every CDR3 protein. The repertoire holds more than 35,000 distinct CDR3 sequences, with less than 9.5% as singletons. Sequenced: PBMCs or a T cell subset sorted from them (not recorded which). These receptors all stem from an adult woman who had mild COVID-19 (a few samples of this study predate the infection). Cell type and time point are not known.

This clonotype was counted only a few times. The chain recombines TRBV6-5 with TRBJ2-3; 10 positions agree with TRBD1. The V and J ends lost 6 bases and 3 bases, in that order; junction bases with no gene match: 18. The germline CDR1 and CDR2 sequences are MNHEY and SVGAGI. The CDR3 has 19 amino acids. This chain's CDR3 is CASSTLRQGARGVTDTQYF. The CDR3, as DNA: TGTGCCAGCAGCACCCTTCGACAGGGGGCCCGAGGGGTGACAGATACGCAGTATTTT.

The chain couples TRBV5-4 to TRBJ2-3; 7 bases line up with TRBD1. Germline CDR1 is SGHNT and CDR2 is YYREEE (reference sequence). The V gene end was trimmed by 3 bases and the J gene end by 4 bases; junction bases not matched to a gene: 8. The CDR3 is 15 residues long. The CDR3 is CASSSDRVGADTQYF. The CDR3 nucleotides read TGTGCCAGCAGCTCCGACAGGGTCGGGGCAGATACGCAGTATTTT.

V gene TRBV29-1 combines with J gene TRBJ2-3, with 10 nucleotides matching TRBD1. J gave up 2 bases and V 7 bases, and 6 bases lay outside the gene matches. The V gene's germline CDR1 is SQVTM and CDR2 ANQGSEA. The CDR3 runs 14 residues. The CDR3 protein is CSAGDRGITDTQYF. In nucleotides, the CDR3 is TGCAGCGCAGGGGACAGGGGCATCACAGATACGCAGTATTTT.

The V call is TRBV2, the J call TRBJ1-2; D is uncertain. The ends were cut back, 2 bases at V and 4 bases at J, with 8 bases in the middle. The germline gives CDR1 SNHLY, CDR2 FYNNEI. The CDR3 runs 13 residues. CDR3 coding DNA: TGTGCCAGCAGTGAAAACGGTCTCTATGGCTACACCTTC. Translated, it gives CASSENGLYGYTF.

This clonotype was picked up many times. This chain links TRBV12-3 or TRBV12-4 with TRBJ2-7; D ambiguous. Between the trimmed V and J ends, which lost 6 bases and 2 bases, there was a span of 8 bases. The CDR3 is 12 residues long. CDR3 amino acids: CASSPGAYEQYF. The CDR3 nucleotides are TGTGCCAGCAGCCCCGGCGCCTACGAGCAGTACTTC.

The chain carries TRBV3-1 and TRBJ2-1, with 14 bases matching TRBD2. Trimming cost V 0 bases and J 6 bases; bases outside gene matches: 1. The CDR3 is 16 amino acids. The germline V gene encodes CDR1 LGHDT and CDR2 YNNKEL (reference sequence). CDR3 in DNA: TGTGCCAGCAGCCAAGATGGGACTAGCGGGGGCAATGAGCAGTTCTTC. As protein: CASSQDGTSGGNEQFF.

This clonotype was seen many times. J is TRBJ2-1 and V is TRBV7-9; weak D call: TRBD1 (6 bases). CDR1 SEHNR and CDR2 FQNEAQ come from the germline V gene (reference sequence). The ends were cut back, 5 bases at V and 5 bases at J, with 22 bases in the middle. The CDR3 covers 17 residues. The CDR3 DNA is TGTGCCAGCAGCCCGAGAGGTGGGACACAGGGCCACAATGAGCAGTTCTTC. Protein product: CASSPRGGTQGHNEQFF.

V gene TRBV2 combines with J gene TRBJ2-7, with no clear D. Germline values: CDR1 SNHLY, CDR2 FYNNEI. V was pared by 6 bases and J by 1 base, with 10 bases between. This CDR3 region has 13 residues. In DNA, the CDR3 is TGTGCCAGCAGCTCGGGTCTTTCCTACGAGCAGTACTTC. It translates to CASSSGLSYEQYF. The full variable domain, completed using reference TRBV2 and TRBJ2-7, is EPEVTQTPSHQVTQMGQEVILRCVPISNHLYFYWYRQILGQKVEFLVSFYNNEISEKSEIFDDQFSVERPDGSNFTLKIRSTKLEDSAMYFCASSSGLSYEQYFGPGTRLTVT.

This clonotype has more than one count but fewer than ten. The chain couples TRBV4-3 to TRBJ2-7, with 8 bases that match TRBD2. The CDR3 length is 17 residues. The V segment lost 0 bases and the J segment 1 base; nucleotides outside the gene matches: 8. Per germline, CDR1 LGHNA and CDR2 YSLEER. The CDR3 protein is CASSQDSRSGSSYEQYF. The CDR3 DNA reads TGCGCCAGCAGCCAAGATTCGAGGAGCGGGAGTTCCTACGAGCAGTACTTC.

The chain combines TRBV16 with TRBJ2-7, with 10 nucleotides matching TRBD2. The germline V gene has CDR1 KGHSY and CDR2 FQNENV. V lost 8 bases, J lost 1 base, and 14 bases stayed unmatched. The CDR3 totals 17 residues. Here the CDR3 reads CASQRQPTSGNSYEQYF. CDR3 coding DNA: TGTGCCAGCCAAAGGCAACCCACTAGCGGGAATTCCTACGAGCAGTACTTC. Looking up the rest from reference TRBV16 and TRBJ2-7 gives the full variable domain: GEEVAQTPKHLVRGEGQKAKLYCAPIKGHSYVFWYQQVLKNEFKFLISFQNENVFDETGMPKERFSAKCLPNSPCSLEIQATKLEDSAVYFCASQRQPTSGNSYEQYFGPGTRLTVT.

There are a few counts of this clonotype. V is TRBV6-2 or TRBV6-3 and J is TRBJ2-7; no clear D gene. Germline V gene data show CDR1 as MNHEY and CDR2 as SVGEGT. Deletions cut 5 bases from V and 6 bases from J, with 17 bases between. CDR3 length: 14 residues. Here the CDR3 DNA reads TGTGCCAGCAGTCATCCCGCCCGGGCGTTCGAGCAGTACTTC. Encoded protein: CASSHPARAFEQYF.

This clonotype has ten or more counts. The chain joins TRBV20-1 to TRBJ2-1; D remains unclear. Germline CDR1 reads DFQATT; CDR2 reads SNEGSKA (reference sequence). V was pared by 3 bases and J by 0 bases, with 0 bases between. CDR3 length: 11 residues. This CDR3 is CSASSYNEQFF. The CDR3 coding sequence is TGCAGTGCTAGCTCCTACAATGAGCAGTTCTTC.

This clonotype was detected only a few times. V and J are TRBV5-1 and TRBJ1-1; unclear D gene. Deletions cut 0 bases from V and 8 bases from J, with 14 bases between. CDR1 is SGHRS, CDR2 YFSETQ, per germline. The CDR3 is made up of 14 amino acids. The CDR3 DNA follows: TGCGCCAGCAGCTTGGCCGGAAATAGACGGGAAGCTTTCTTT. As protein: CASSLAGNRREAFF.

This clonotype has at least ten counts. This chain uses TRBV20-1 with TRBJ1-6; possible D gene TRBD1, 5 bases. V was clipped by 4 bases and J by 10 bases, with 23 bases between them. The CDR3 is made up of 16 amino acids. Germline V gene data show CDR1 as DFQATT and CDR2 as SNEGSKA (reference sequence). CDR3 coding DNA: TGCAGTGCTAACCCCTCTCGAGGGGCGAGGGGATCACCCCTCCACTTT. It specifies CSANPSRGARGSPLHF.

This clonotype is medium-sized. The chain combines TRBV20-1 with TRBJ2-1; 8 bases are a match to TRBD2. This CDR3 is built from 13 residues. Trimming cost V 2 bases and J 9 bases; bases outside gene matches: 6. Per germline, CDR1 DFQATT and CDR2 SNEGSKA (reference sequence). The CDR3 coding sequence is TGCAGTGCTAGATCGGGAGGGGACGTTGAGCAGTTCTTC. This codes for CSARSGGDVEQFF.

This clonotype was counted many times. This rearrangement joins TRBV9 to TRBJ2-1; 10 bases are shared with TRBD2. The CDR3 extends over 14 amino acids. J was trimmed by 7 bases and V by 2 bases; bases with no gene match: 3. Germline V gene lookup returns CDR1 SGDLS and CDR2 YYNGEE. CDR3 nucleotides: TGTGCCAGCAGCGTGGGGGGACTAGCGAATGAGCAGTTCTTC. Translated, it gives CASSVGGLANEQFF.

This clonotype was observed many times. This chain links TRBV4-2 with TRBJ2-3; D is possibly TRBD2 (6 bases). The CDR3 is made up of 15 amino acids. Trimming pared 4 bases from V and 2 bases from J, leaving 13 bases between. Germline loops: CDR1 LGHNA, CDR2 YNFKEQ. The CDR3 DNA follows: TGTGCCAGCAGCCCCGGGACTGGAGACACAGATACGCAGTATTTT. The encoded protein is CASSPGTGDTDTQYF.

The chain is built from TRBV30 and TRBJ1-5; no clear D. The V gene's germline CDR1 is GTSNPN and CDR2 SVGIG (reference sequence). V was pared by 1 base and J by 5 bases, with 15 bases between. The CDR3 extends over 15 amino acids. The CDR3 region is CAWSAPSSWDQPQHF. The CDR3 nucleotides read TGTGCCTGGAGTGCCCCTAGCTCATGGGATCAGCCCCAGCATTTT.

CDR3 DNA sequence: TGTGCCATCAGCCCGGACAGGGGAGGTTCCCAGAACACTGAAGCTTTCTTT. This codes for CAISPDRGGSQNTEAFF. The chain recombines TRBV10-3 with TRBJ1-1; 9 bases are a match to TRBD1. The CDR3 spans 17 residues. V shed 6 bases and J 1 base; nucleotides not matched to a gene: 12. Germline V lookup: CDR1 ENHRY, CDR2 SYGVKD.

This clonotype was recorded a few times. V is TRBV24-1 and J is TRBJ2-1; D might be TRBD1 (6 bases). V gave up 3 bases and J gave up 9 bases, with 17 bases separating them. Germline values: CDR1 KGHDR, CDR2 SFDVKD. CDR3 size: 15 residues. CDR3 nucleotides: TGTGCCACCAGTGATGGGGGACATGAGAAGCGTGAGCAGTTCTTC. Residues: CATSDGGHEKREQFF.

This clonotype was picked up many times. The chain employs TRBV9 and TRBJ2-7; D tentatively fits TRBD1 or TRBD2 (5 bases each). The germline CDR1 and CDR2 sequences are SGDLS and YYNGEE. The V gene lost 2 bases and the J gene lost 6 bases, with 15 bases spanning the gap. CDR3 length equals 14 residues. The CDR3 nucleotides are TGTGCCAGCAGCGTTACGGGACGGTACTCCGAGCAGTACTTC. It specifies CASSVTGRYSEQYF.

V is TRBV27 and J is TRBJ1-2; D may be TRBD1 (5 bases). The CDR3 extends over 14 amino acids. Trimming cost V 7 bases and J 0 bases, with 12 bases left between them. Germline V gene sequence: CDR1 MNHEY, CDR2 SMNVEV (reference sequence). CDR3 sequence (DNA): TGTGCCAGCAACCCACAGGCTTCTAACTATGGCTACACCTTC. As protein: CASNPQASNYGYTF.

This clonotype occurred a few times. The chain recombines TRBV20-1 with TRBJ1-1; D unresolved. This CDR3 is built from 13 residues. Germline lookup yields CDR1 DFQATT and CDR2 SNEGSKA (reference sequence). Trimming left V 6 bases short and J 1 base short, with 12 bases between. The DNA for the CDR3 is TGCAGTGCACCCGACACAAAGAACACTGAAGCTTTCTTT. As protein: CSAPDTKNTEAFF.

At least ten counts were recorded for this clonotype. The J gene is TRBJ2-1, the V gene TRBV7-9, with 11 bases aligning to TRBD1. In germline, CDR1 is SEHNR, CDR2 FQNEAQ (reference sequence). With V trimmed by 3 bases and J by 8 bases, 21 bases remained unmatched. This CDR3 spans 20 amino acids. The chain's CDR3 is CASSFPISPGQGATLDEQFF. DNA for the CDR3: TGTGCCAGCAGCTTCCCAATATCGCCAGGACAGGGGGCTACTCTTGATGAGCAGTTCTTC.